In its sample, the clone carrying this T cell receptor beta chain was seen many times. Its antigen is not known. TCRdb recomputed calls from the 5' RACE reads with MiXCR, one row per CDR3 protein. The profile shows fewer than 550,000 distinct CDR3 sequences, roughly 5.2% of them singletons. This CDR3 comprises 16 residues. V gave up 1 base and J gave up 5 bases, with 17 bases separating them. Germline V gives CDR1 SGHVS, CDR2 FNYEAQ. This sample was taken from a study of CD8 T cells in ankylosing spondylitis. Whole-study findings and limits: Roughly eight highly homologous variants made up a TCR beta motif that seemed to typify ankylosing spondylitis blood. There was reportedly significant enrichment of clones that were disease-linked in matched ankylosing spondylitis synovial fluid. Disease-linked clones were CD8+ and relatively rare in peripheral blood.

The J gene is TRBJ1-1, the V gene TRBV7-6; tentative D call: TRBD1 (6 bases). The specimen sequenced was blood, either unsorted or a sorted T cell fraction (not recorded which). The clonotype originates from a male donor with ankylosing spondylitis. DNA for the CDR3: TGTGCCAGCAGCTTAGTTGCCAGGGGATCGGAGACTGAAGCTTTCTTT. It yields the protein CASSLVARGSETEAFF.